The 18 T cell receptor beta chains presented below share a single source sample, sequenced in a study of metastatic and nonmetastatic thyroid tumors. TCRdb reanalyzed the PCR reads with MiXCR. Counted here are tens of thousands of clones, around 25% occurring once; the ten biggest clones make up 3.4%. No treatment of any kind had been given to any patient before thyroid surgery. The sequenced sample was blood. All receptors come from a male donor with papillary thyroid cancer or a benign thyroid nodule (not recorded which). Some clones in this sample may be carry-over from other donors' samples.

This clone was seen a handful of times. The rearrangement links TRBV27 to TRBJ2-7; TRBD1 is a possible D gene (5 bases). Germline lookup yields CDR1 MNHEY and CDR2 SMNVEV (reference sequence). V was clipped by 2 bases and J by 3 bases, with 11 bases between them. CDR3 length equals 14 residues. This chain's CDR3 is CASSLRRAYYEQYF. The CDR3 bases are TGTGCCAGCAGTTTACGCAGGGCTTACTACGAGCAGTACTTC.

The CDR3 nucleotides read TGTGCCAGCAGCTTAGGGAAGCGGACGCAGTATTTT. This codes for CASSLGKRTQYF. The V and J genes are TRBV11-2 and TRBJ2-3, with D possibly matching TRBD2 (5 bases). V dropped 1 base and J dropped 9 bases, with 8 bases sitting between them. The CDR3 runs 12 residues. Germline V CDR1 and CDR2: SGHAT, FQNNGV.

The chain carries TRBV5-1 and TRBJ2-7; no reliable D call. There are 14 residues in the CDR3. Germline assignment: CDR1 SGHRS and CDR2 YFSETQ. Trimming cost V 1 base and J 2 bases, with 10 bases left between them. CDR3 sequence reads: CASSLFPGAYEQYF. The CDR3, as DNA: TGCGCCAGCAGCTTGTTTCCGGGCGCCTACGAGCAGTACTTC.

Many counts were recorded for this clone. This rearrangement joins TRBV11-2 to TRBJ2-7; tentatively, D is TRBD1 or TRBD2 (5 bases each). There are 15 residues in the CDR3. Trimming cost V 5 bases and J 6 bases, with 20 bases left between them. Germline CDR1 SGHAT, CDR2 FQNNGV. This CDR3 is CASSPQTPSGREQYF. CDR3 in DNA: TGTGCCAGCAGCCCTCAGACACCATCGGGGCGCGAGCAGTACTTC.

This clone appeared a few times. This rearrangement joins TRBV30 to TRBJ2-7; D might be TRBD1 or TRBD2, each matching 5 bases. The germline gives CDR1 GTSNPN, CDR2 SVGIG (reference sequence). Trimming removed 0 bases from V and 4 bases from J, with 13 bases in between. This CDR3 contains 14 residues. Written as DNA, the CDR3 is TGTGCCTGGAGTGTACGATGGGGACCTTACGAGCAGTACTTC. It translates to CAWSVRWGPYEQYF.

This clone was detected a few times. The chain carries TRBV6-2 or TRBV6-3 and TRBJ1-6, with D tentatively TRBD1 (5 bases). The V gene's germline CDR1 is MNHEY and CDR2 SVGEGT. V was shortened by 4 bases and J by 9 bases, with 16 bases between the two germline ends. CDR3 length: 15 amino acids. CDR3 sequence: CASSWGREGLSPLHF. In nucleotides, the CDR3 is TGTGCCAGCAGTTGGGGCAGGGAAGGCCTTTCACCCCTCCACTTT.

There are many counts of this clone. The chain joins TRBV6-1 to TRBJ2-5; tentatively, D is TRBD1 (6 bases). The CDR3 is 15 amino acids. V was clipped by 6 bases and J by 4 bases, with 18 bases between them. CDR1 is MNHNS and CDR2 is SASEGT in the germline V gene. CDR3 sequence reads: CASSSYHRVAETQYF. The CDR3, as DNA: TGTGCCAGCAGCTCGTACCACAGGGTAGCAGAGACCCAGTACTTC.

The chain combines TRBV5-1 with TRBJ1-2, with D possibly being TRBD1 (5 bases). CDR3 size: 15 residues. Deletions cut 0 bases from V and 4 bases from J, with 13 bases between. Germline-derived CDR1 and CDR2 are SGHRS and YFSETQ. CDR3 in DNA: TGCGCCAGCAGCTTGGGGGGGACGGAAATCTATGGCTACACCTTC. As protein: CASSLGGTEIYGYTF.

This clone was observed many times. The chain recombines TRBV7-9 with TRBJ2-5; tentative D call: TRBD2 (6 bases). The CDR3 is made up of 16 amino acids. V lost 3 bases, J lost 9 bases, and 23 bases lay in between. Germline loops: CDR1 SEHNR, CDR2 FQNEAQ (reference sequence). CDR3 nucleotide sequence: TGTGCCAGCAGCTTTGTCCCGGGACTTGTCCCAGGGCCCCAGTACTTC. Its protein product is CASSFVPGLVPGPQYF.

This clone was counted a few times. The rearrangement links TRBV12-3 or TRBV12-4 to TRBJ2-7; D unresolved. This CDR3 spans 11 amino acids. The germline V and J ends were trimmed by 6 bases and 4 bases, with 7 bases remaining between them. The CDR3 loop is CASSVTYEQYF. Written as DNA, the CDR3 is TGTGCCAGCAGCGTGACGTACGAGCAGTACTTC.

The V and J genes are TRBV4-1 and TRBJ1-1; D not certain. This CDR3 is 17 amino acids long. The ends were cut back, 4 bases at V and 1 base at J, with 19 bases in the middle. The germline V gene has CDR1 MGHRA and CDR2 YSYEKL. The CDR3 protein is CASSRTEAGRANTEAFF. In DNA form, the CDR3 reads TGCGCCAGCAGCCGAACCGAGGCCGGCCGAGCGAACACTGAAGCTTTCTTT.

There are many counts of this clone. The V call is TRBV2, the J call TRBJ2-3; TRBD2 matches 7 bases. CDR1 and CDR2 (germline): SNHLY, FYNNEI. The V gene end was trimmed by 6 bases and the J gene end by 3 bases; junction bases not matched to a gene: 6. The length of the CDR3 is 14 residues. CDR3 protein: CASRAAGETDTQYF. The CDR3 DNA reads TGTGCCAGCAGAGCCGCGGGGGAAACAGATACGCAGTATTTT.

This clone has more than one count but fewer than ten. The chain uses TRBV6-4 and TRBJ1-2, with D possibly matching TRBD1 (5 bases). Trimming stripped 5 bases from V and 11 bases from J, with 24 bases between. Germline V gene sequence: CDR1 MRHNA, CDR2 SNTAGT. This CDR3 contains 15 residues. For the CDR3, the DNA is TGTGCCAGCAGTTCCCCCGGGACCTCGTCCTTTTCTTACACCTTC. This encodes CASSSPGTSSFSYTF.

The chain uses TRBV7-3 and TRBJ2-1; TRBD2 agrees at 12 bases. J lost 0 bases, V lost 1 base, and 4 bases had no gene match. Germline lookup yields CDR1 SGHTA and CDR2 FQGTGA. The CDR3 is 18 residues long. The CDR3 coding sequence is TGTGCCAGCAGCTTAAAGAGACTAGCGGGAGTCTCCTACAATGAGCAGTTCTTC. Encoded protein: CASSLKRLAGVSYNEQFF.

V is TRBV20-1 and J is TRBJ2-2; D may be TRBD1 (6 bases). Trimming stripped 6 bases from V and 5 bases from J, with 19 bases between. Germline assignment: CDR1 DFQATT and CDR2 SNEGSKA (reference sequence). The CDR3 totals 15 residues. As DNA, the CDR3 is TGCAGTGCGAGTTTTGGACAGTGTTTGACCGGGGAGCTGTTTTTT. Translated, it gives CSASFGQCLTGELFF.

This clone was picked up a small number of times. The chain combines TRBV6-1 with TRBJ1-1; no clear D gene. Trimming removed 6 bases from V and 0 bases from J, with 14 bases in between. The CDR3 sequence is 15 residues long. CDR1 and CDR2 from the germline V gene are MNHNS and SASEGT. CDR3 sequence: CASSPKWAVNTEAFF. DNA for the CDR3: TGTGCCAGCAGCCCTAAATGGGCGGTGAACACTGAAGCTTTCTTT.

This clone was found a few times. The chain has TRBV12-3 or TRBV12-4 and TRBJ2-1; possible D gene TRBD2, 6 bases. The CDR3 length is 11 residues. V lost 8 bases and J lost 8, with 10 bases in between. CDR3 sequence (DNA): TGTGCCAGCGGCTGGGGGGATGAGCAGTTCTTC. Encoded protein: CASGWGDEQFF.

At least ten counts were recorded for this clone. The chain is built from TRBV5-6 and TRBJ2-2; 8 bases line up with TRBD1. Trimming took 0 bases from V and 4 from J; bases not matched to a gene: 2. This CDR3 is 15 amino acids long. The germline V gene encodes CDR1 SGHDT and CDR2 YYEEEE. The CDR3 loop reads CASSLVDRGTGELFF. As DNA, the CDR3 is TGTGCCAGCAGCTTGGTTGACAGGGGCACCGGGGAGCTGTTTTTT.